This is a list of T cell receptor beta chains from one sample in a study of T cell responses to AZD1222 COVID-19 vaccine. TCRdb keeps only in-frame clones here, not all; method: immunoSEQ multiplex PCR. The repertoire holds about 170,000 clones, with approximately 86% as singletons. The source was peripheral blood, collected on day 0 of AZD1222 vaccination. Receptors were obtained from an adult in good health. CDR3s include the opening cysteine and the closing phenylalanine or tryptophan. The order of the fields is V gene, CDR3 length, clone size, D gene, J gene, CDR3 DNA, CDR3 protein. D genes are given only for firm matches. A row's size may be missing; if present it is once, few, many or a size class.

TRBV2	16	NA	TRBD2	TRBJ2-3	TGTGCCAGCAGTGAAGCGAGGGGACTAGACACAGATACGCAGTATTTT	CASSEARGLDTDTQYF
TRBV2	12	NA	NA	TRBJ1-3	TGTGCCAGCAATGGGTTCGGAAACACCATATATTTT	CASNGFGNTIYF
TRBV15	17	NA	NA	TRBJ1-2	TGTGCCACCAGCAGAGATCTAGTTGTCGGAGGAATTGGCGGCTACACCTTC	CATSRDLVVGGIGGYTF
TRBV1	15	once	NA	TRBJ1-1	TGCACCAGCAGCCAACGATCTACGGGCCTCGCTGAAGCTTTCTTT	CTSSQRSTGLAEAFF
TRBV20-1	13	NA	NA	TRBJ2-7	TGCAGTGCGAGTAGTAGCGTGTCCTACGAGCAGTACTTC	CSASSSVSYEQYF
TRBV18	15	few	TRBD1	TRBJ2-3	TGTGCCAGCTCACCAGTGGACAGGGTAGGAGATACGCAGTATTTT	CASSPVDRVGDTQYF
TRBV24-1	14	NA	NA	TRBJ2-1	TGTGCCACCAGTGATTTAGGGGGAAGCAATGAGCAGTTCTTC	CATSDLGGSNEQFF
TRBV5-1	15	NA	TRBD2	TRBJ2-2	TGCGCCAGCAGCCCGGGAGGTGAGAACACCGGGGAGCTGTTTTTT	CASSPGGENTGELFF
TRBV5-1	14	NA	NA	TRBJ1-1	TGCGCCAGCAGCTTGGCCGTTATGAACACTGAAGCTTTCTTT	CASSLAVMNTEAFF
TRBV6-4	17	NA	TRBD1	TRBJ1-2	TGTGCCAGCAGTGTATCCCCCCCGACAGGGGGTCTGAGTGGCTACACCTTC	CASSVSPPTGGLSGYTF
TRBV7-8	16	NA	NA	TRBJ1-3	TGTGCCAGCAGCTTATTCTTATCAGGGTCTGGAAACACCATATATTTT	CASSLFLSGSGNTIYF
TRBV19	15	NA	TRBD1	TRBJ1-2	TGTGCCAGTAATGACAGGGTGGCCCCTATGTATGGCTACACCTTC	CASNDRVAPMYGYTF
TRBV7-2	17	NA	TRBD2	TRBJ2-3	TGTGCCAGCAGCTTATCCCGGTCTAGCGGGAGCAAAGATACGCAGTATTTT	CASSLSRSSGSKDTQYF
TRBV2	15	once	TRBD1	TRBJ1-1	TGTGCCAGCGGAAAGACCGGGACAGCGAACACTGAAGCTTTCTTT	CASGKTGTANTEAFF
TRBV4-1	14	NA	NA	TRBJ1-2	TGCGCCAGCAGCCATCCCGCGGGGGGCCTTGGCTACACCTTC	CASSHPAGGLGYTF
TRBV5-1	14	NA	TRBD1	TRBJ1-2	TGCGCCAGCAGCTTGGAGGGACAGTATTATGGCTACACCTTC	CASSLEGQYYGYTF
TRBV6-5	14	NA	NA	TRBJ1-2	TGTGCCAGCAGCTGGGCGGGGTCCAACTATGGCTACACCTTC	CASSWAGSNYGYTF
TRBV11-3	15	NA	NA	TRBJ1-1	TGTGCCAGCAGCTTAGGGGGGGGCCGGGAGGCTGAAGCTTTCTTT	CASSLGGGREAEAFF
TRBV27	15	NA	NA	TRBJ1-6	TGTGCCAGCAGTTTATGGAGCTCCTATAATTCACCCCTCCACTTT	CASSLWSSYNSPLHF
TRBV28	15	once	NA	TRBJ2-7	TGTGCCAGCAGTACCTCCGGGACGGTGTCCTACGAGCAGTACTTC	CASSTSGTVSYEQYF
TRBV5-1	15	NA	NA	TRBJ1-1	TGCGCCAGCAGCTTGTTTTTTGTAGGGAACACTGAAGCTTTCTTT	CASSLFFVGNTEAFF
TRBV5-1	15	few	NA	TRBJ1-1	TGCGCCAGCAGCCCGAACACTGGGAGCGGCACTGAAGCTTTCTTT	CASSPNTGSGTEAFF
TRBV6-5	15	NA	TRBD1	TRBJ2-3	TGTGCCAGCAGCCCGGACAGGGGGCGGGCGGATACGCAGTATTTT	CASSPDRGRADTQYF
TRBV6-5	13	once	TRBD2	TRBJ2-7	TGTGCCAGCAGTTGGGGGATTAGCGGGGCCTTCCACTTC	CASSWGISGAFHF
TRBV30	15	NA	NA	TRBJ1-3	TGTGCCTGGAGTAGAACAGGGAGCTCTGGAAACACCATATATTTT	CAWSRTGSSGNTIYF
TRBV7-9	14	once	NA	TRBJ1-6	TGTGCCAGCAGCTTAGAAGGGGGAAATTCACCCCTCCACTTT	CASSLEGGNSPLHF
TRBV7-2	11	NA	NA	TRBJ1-1	TGTGCCAGCGGGATTAACACTGAAGCTTTCTTT	CASGINTEAFF
TRBV6-1	14	NA	NA	TRBJ2-1	TGTGCCAGCAGTGAAGGGGTTGGGGGAGGTGAGCAGTTCTTC	CASSEGVGGGEQFF
TRBV20-1	16	NA	TRBD1	TRBJ2-2	TGCAGTGCTAGTTCCCCGACAGGGGGGATAGCCGGGGAGCTGTTTTTT	CSASSPTGGIAGELFF
TRBV11-2	14	NA	NA	TRBJ2-3	TGTGCCAGCAGTTACAGACTAGTCCCAGATACGCAGTATTTT	CASSYRLVPDTQYF
TRBV5-1	15	NA	NA	TRBJ1-2	TGCGCCAGCAGCCCTAACAGTGCAGTCAACTATGGCTACACCTTC	CASSPNSAVNYGYTF
TRBV19	13	few	NA	TRBJ1-6	TGTGCCAGCGGGGACCTCTATAATTCACCCCTCCACTTT	CASGDLYNSPLHF
TRBV20-1	13	NA	NA	TRBJ2-7	TGCAGTGCTAGTAGGGGCAGCTCCTACGAGCAGTACTTC	CSASRGSSYEQYF
TRBV6-5	13	few	NA	TRBJ1-5	TGTGCCAGCAGTTCTACTACCGGTCAGCCCCAGCATTTT	CASSSTTGQPQHF
TRBV6-5	14	NA	NA	TRBJ1-2	TGTGCCAGCAGTTACCAACAGGGCAACTATGGCTACACCTTC	CASSYQQGNYGYTF
TRBV15	15	NA	NA	TRBJ1-4	TGTGCCACCAGCAGAGAGTGGCAGGAGGGTGAAAAACTGTTTTTT	CATSREWQEGEKLFF
TRBV6-5	15	NA	NA	TRBJ2-6	TGTGCCAGCACAAAGACCGACTCTGGGGCCAACGTCCTGACTTTC	CASTKTDSGANVLTF
TRBV7-3	14	NA	NA	TRBJ2-1	TGTGCCAGCAGCTCGCAACCCCCCCCCGATGAGCAGTTCTTC	CASSSQPPPDEQFF
TRBV15	16	NA	TRBD2	TRBJ2-2	TGTGCCACCAGCAGACTTCGGACTAGCTACACCGGGGAGCTGTTTTTT	CATSRLRTSYTGELFF
TRBV3-1/TRBV3-2	12	NA	TRBD1	TRBJ2-1	TGTGCCAGCAGCCGACAGGGGTCTGAGCAGTTCTTC	CASSRQGSEQFF
TRBV25-1	14	once	TRBD1	TRBJ2-7	TGTGCCAGCAGTCCGGGACAGGGGTCCTACGAGCAGTACTTC	CASSPGQGSYEQYF
TRBV5-1	16	NA	TRBD1	TRBJ1-2	TGCGCCAGCAGCTTGGGGGGACAGCCAGCTAACTATGGCTACACCTTC	CASSLGGQPANYGYTF
TRBV7-7	15	NA	NA	TRBJ2-3	TGTGCCAGCAGCCCGACTAGTCTGGGCACAGATACGCAGTATTTT	CASSPTSLGTDTQYF
TRBV6-5	14	NA	NA	TRBJ2-3	TGTGCCAGCAGCCTCTGGGGTGGCACAGATACGCAGTATTTT	CASSLWGGTDTQYF
TRBV9	15	NA	TRBD1	TRBJ1-4	TGTGCCAGCAGCGTAATAGCAGGGGGCTCTGAAAAACTGTTTTTT	CASSVIAGGSEKLFF
TRBV4-1	14	once	NA	TRBJ2-1	TGCGCCAGCAGCCAAGAAACTCAGTACAATGAGCAGTTCTTC	CASSQETQYNEQFF
TRBV10-3	13	NA	NA	TRBJ2-5	TGTGCCATCAGTGGCCGCCTCCAAGAGACCCAGTACTTC	CAISGRLQETQYF
TRBV7-3	13	few	NA	TRBJ1-1	TGTGCCAGCAGCTTAACGGACAGCACTGAAGCTTTCTTT	CASSLTDSTEAFF
TRBV18	15	NA	TRBD2	TRBJ2-3	TGTGCCAGCTCACCGAAGGGACTAGCGGGGGATACGCAGTATTTT	CASSPKGLAGDTQYF
TRBV5-4	15	few	NA	TRBJ1-1	TGTGCCAGCAGCCCGGGGGTTCGGCCGAACACTGAAGCTTTCTTT	CASSPGVRPNTEAFF
TRBV6-5	14	NA	TRBD1	TRBJ2-5	TGTGCCAGCAGCCGTAACAGGGGAAAAGAGACCCAGTACTTC	CASSRNRGKETQYF
TRBV11-2	15	NA	NA	TRBJ2-7	TGTGCCAGCAGCTTCTCTAGCGTTCTCTCCTACGAGCAGTACTTC	CASSFSSVLSYEQYF
TRBV27	17	NA	NA	TRBJ1-6	TGTGCCAGCAGTCTCCATGGCCGCTGGGGGGGGGTTTCACCCCTCCACTTT	CASSLHGRWGGVSPLHF
TRBV29-1	12	NA	TRBD1	TRBJ1-5	TGCAGCGTTGGGACAGGGGATCAGCCCCAGCATTTT	CSVGTGDQPQHF
TRBV20-1	15	NA	NA	TRBJ1-1	TGCAGTGCTAGTATAATCGGGACGGTGAACACTGAAGCTTTCTTT	CSASIIGTVNTEAFF
TRBV4-1	18	NA	TRBD2	TRBJ2-7	TGCGCCAGCAGCCCCGGTGAAGGGAGCCTAGCGGATACCTACGAGCAGTACTTC	CASSPGEGSLADTYEQYF
TRBV5-4	16	NA	TRBD2	TRBJ2-1	TGTGCCAGCAGCTTAATAGCGGGAACCCTTTACAATGAGCAGTTCTTC	CASSLIAGTLYNEQFF
TRBV7-9	15	NA	NA	TRBJ2-1	TGTGCCAGCAGCTGGGATAGGGGCGGAGACAATGAGCAGTTCTTC	CASSWDRGGDNEQFF
TRBV18	16	NA	TRBD2	TRBJ2-1	TGTGCCAGCTCACCAAGGACTAGCGGCTCCTACAATGAGCAGTTCTTC	CASSPRTSGSYNEQFF
TRBV18	13	NA	NA	TRBJ1-1	TGTGCCAGCTCACACAGGGAAGGCACTGAAGCTTTCTTT	CASSHREGTEAFF